These 10 T cell receptor beta chains share one sample of origin, sequenced in a study of cytomegalovirus exposure and HLA in healthy donors. The primer mix had 60 Vbeta and 13 Jbeta primers. TCRdb keeps only in-frame clones here, not all; method: immunoSEQ multiplex PCR. The sample lists 85,000 to 130,000 clones; over 75% were seen once. The sample consisted of PBMCs. The receptors were sampled from a young woman in good health and CMV-seropositive.

This clone has only one observation. The chain employs TRBV25-1 and TRBJ2-2, with 7 bases fitting TRBD2. The germline V gene has CDR1 MGHDK and CDR2 SYGVNS. This CDR3 region has 14 residues. The V and J ends lost 1 base and 5 bases, in that order; junction bases with no gene match: 1. The CDR3 sequence is CASSEWGGTGELFF. DNA for the CDR3: TGTGCCAGCAGTGAATGGGGGGGTACCGGGGAGCTGTTTTTT.

The chain employs TRBV6-5 and TRBJ1-1; 9 bases are shared with TRBD1. Germline CDR1 is MNHEY and CDR2 is SVGAGI. The CDR3 spans 16 residues. V dropped 0 bases and J dropped 2; count of bases not matched to a gene: 4. The CDR3 nucleotides are TGTGCCAGCAGTTACTCGATACAGGGGGCAAACACTGAAGCTTTCTTT. This gives the protein CASSYSIQGANTEAFF.

This chain links TRBV25-1 with TRBJ2-7; no definite D call. The CDR3 contains 13 residues. Germline CDR1 is MGHDK and CDR2 is SYGVNS. Between the trimmed V and J ends, which lost 6 bases and 1 base, there was a span of 10 bases. CDR3 sequence (DNA): TGTGCCAGCAGCTACTCTCCGTCCTACGAGCAGTACTTC. Its translation: CASSYSPSYEQYF.

The CDR3: CASTFGRGTEAFF. CDR3 DNA: TGTGCCAGCACGTTTGGTAGGGGCACTGAAGCTTTCTTT. The V gene is TRBV6-1, the J gene TRBJ1-1; D may be TRBD1 (5 bases). Trimming removed 7 bases from V and 4 bases from J, with 13 bases in between. CDR1 MNHNS and CDR2 SASEGT come from the germline V gene. This CDR3 region has 13 residues.

This chain joins TRBV27 and TRBJ2-5, with 9 bases aligning to TRBD1. Looked up from germline, CDR1 is MNHEY and CDR2 is SMNVEV (reference sequence). The CDR3 loop spans 15 amino acids. V was pared by 5 bases and J by 4 bases, with 8 bases of the junction left unmatched. The CDR3, as DNA: TGTGCCAGCAGTATCGGGACAGGGATTATAGAGACCCAGTACTTC. It yields the protein CASSIGTGIIETQYF.

V is TRBV7-9 and J is TRBJ1-1; D is possibly TRBD1 (6 bases). The length of the CDR3 is 14 residues. Trimming shortened V by 4 bases and J by 3 bases, and 12 bases separated the two germline ends. Germline-derived CDR1 and CDR2 are SEHNR and FQNEAQ (reference sequence). DNA of the CDR3: TGTGCCAGCAGCTCCCGGACAGACGACACTGAAGCTTTCTTT. Its protein product is CASSSRTDDTEAFF.

The chain couples TRBV4-1 to TRBJ2-1; 9 nucleotides line up with TRBD2. After removal of 1 base from V and 4 bases from J, the junction contained 5 bases not matched to a gene. CDR3 length equals 16 residues. Germline-derived CDR1 and CDR2 are MGHRA and YSYEKL. This CDR3 reads CASSQVALAGYNEQFF. The CDR3 nucleotides read TGCGCCAGCAGCCAAGTTGCGCTAGCGGGATACAATGAGCAGTTCTTC.

J is TRBJ1-1 and V is TRBV28; D gene uncertain. Germline V gene sequence: CDR1 MDHEN, CDR2 SYDVKM. The CDR3 covers 13 residues. V was trimmed by 7 bases and J by 5 bases, leaving 14 bases between them. This chain's CDR3 is CASTAGFGTEAFF. The CDR3 nucleotides are TGTGCCAGCACAGCGGGTTTTGGGACTGAAGCTTTCTTT.

The V and J genes are TRBV5-8 and TRBJ1-2; D gene uncertain. CDR1 and CDR2 (germline): SGHTS, YDEGEE. V was trimmed by 0 bases and J by 4 bases, leaving 7 bases between them. This CDR3 region has 13 residues. CDR3 region: CASSLVSVYGYTF. The CDR3 DNA is TGTGCCAGCAGCTTGGTTTCAGTCTATGGCTACACCTTC.

A few counts support this clone. This sequence joins TRBV10-3 and TRBJ2-7, with 10 positions matching TRBD1. J was trimmed by 2 bases and V by 2 bases; bases with no gene match: 3. Germline V gene data show CDR1 as ENHRY and CDR2 as SYGVKD. This CDR3 is built from 15 residues. The CDR3 is CAISEPGQGAYEQYF. The CDR3 DNA reads TGTGCCATCAGTGAGCCTGGACAGGGGGCCTACGAGCAGTACTTC.